This TCR beta chain was observed in a study of T cells in Graves' hyperthyroidism and ophthalmopathy. Overall study findings and caveats: Ophthalmopathy onset followed model prediction by a median approximately 5.9 months.

There are 14 residues in the CDR3. V was trimmed by 2 bases and J by 10 bases, leaving 14 bases between them. The germline V gene has CDR1 KGHDR and CDR2 SFDVKD. This clonotype was recorded at least ten times. Antigen unknown. From RNA transcripts, TCR beta CDR3 regions were amplified. When the TCR CDR3 underwent first-round RT-PCR, the HTBI primer set was used. TCRdb called the multiplex PCR reads again in MiXCR, with one record for every CDR3 protein. In the table there are hundreds of thousands of distinct CDR3 sequences, about 35% of which are singletons. Sequenced input: blood. The chain combines TRBV24-1 with TRBJ1-5; no clear D. This TCR was recovered from a woman aged 40-49 years with Graves' hyperthyroidism. The CDR3 here is CATSDSVPWHPQHF. CDR3 bases: TGTGCCACCAGTGATTCCGTACCTTGGCATCCCCAGCATTTT.